These T cell receptor beta chains were read from a single sample in a study of blood T cell repertoires in COVID-19. Libraries were prepared by immunoSEQ multiplex PCR; TCRdb keeps only in-frame clonotypes and omits some of them. The sample lists 150,000 to 200,000 clones, 80% to 85% occurring once. The sequencing input was peripheral blood. Every receptor here comes from a woman in her 70s with COVID-19, enrolled during active disease. Each CDR3 is given with its conserved first and last residue. D genes are given only for firm matches. Size is omitted from some rows. Given values are once, few, many or a class for expanded clones.

CASSMSGSITGELFF,TGTGCCAGTAGTATGAGCGGGAGTATAACCGGGGAGCTGTTTTTT,15,TRBJ2-2,TRBD2,.,TRBV19
CASSAQLAGINEQFF,TGTGCCAGCAGCGCACAACTAGCGGGAATTAATGAGCAGTTCTTC,15,TRBJ2-1,TRBD2,.,TRBV9
CASSLVGLNAFF,TGTGCCAGCAGTTTAGTTGGCCTTAATGCTTTCTTT,12,TRBJ1-1,.,.,TRBV12-3/TRBV12-4
CASSRDRGSGYTF,TGTGCCAGCAGCCGGGACAGGGGAAGTGGCTACACCTTC,13,TRBJ1-2,TRBD1,.,TRBV11-2
CASSLAGPGVSYNEQFF,TGTGCCAGCAGCTTAGCGGGACCGGGGGTTTCCTACAATGAGCAGTTCTTC,17,TRBJ2-1,.,.,TRBV7-2
CASSREGRETQYF,TGTGCCAGCAGCCGGGAGGGAAGGGAGACCCAGTACTTC,13,TRBJ2-5,TRBD2,.,TRBV7-3
CASSTGVYEQYF,TGTGCCAGCTCAACGGGGGTCTACGAGCAGTACTTC,12,TRBJ2-7,.,.,TRBV18
CAISDNRAYQPQHF,TGTGCCATCAGTGATAACAGAGCTTATCAGCCCCAGCATTTT,14,TRBJ1-5,.,.,TRBV10-3
CASSLDSLNQPQHF,TGTGCCAGCTCGCTCGACAGCCTCAATCAGCCCCAGCATTTT,14,TRBJ1-5,.,.,TRBV18
CASSLPSGPYEQYF,TGTGCCAGCAGCTTGCCCAGCGGCCCCTACGAGCAGTACTTC,14,TRBJ2-7,.,.,TRBV5-4
CATKTTSTSNNEQFF,TGTGCCACCAAGACGACCAGCACTAGCAACAATGAGCAGTTCTTC,15,TRBJ2-1,.,.,TRBV15
CASSPGGRANYGYTF,TGCGCCAGCAGCCCGGGAGGCAGGGCTAACTATGGCTACACCTTC,15,TRBJ1-2,.,.,TRBV5-1
CASSATGSGSGNTIYF,TGTGCCAGCTCAGCCACAGGGAGTGGTTCTGGAAACACCATATATTTT,16,TRBJ1-3,.,once,TRBV18
CASALMGLISTGELFF,TGTGCCAGCGCCCTGATGGGACTAATAAGCACCGGGGAGCTGTTTTTT,16,TRBJ2-2,TRBD2,.,TRBV7-2
CASSSGTNYEQCF,TGTGCCAGCAGTTCCGGGACAAACTACGAGCAGTGCTTC,13,TRBJ2-7,.,.,TRBV12-3/TRBV12-4
CASSPQGGGDYGYTF,TGTGCCAGCAGCCCACAGGGTGGTGGCGACTATGGCTACACCTTC,15,TRBJ1-2,.,.,TRBV5-4
CASSLLAGGDHEQFF,TGTGCCAGCAGCCTACTAGCGGGAGGGGACCATGAGCAGTTCTTC,15,TRBJ2-1,TRBD2,.,TRBV6-2/TRBV6-3
CASSLLDSRNTGELFF,TGTGCCAGCTCACTCCTGGACTCGCGGAACACCGGGGAGCTGTTTTTT,16,TRBJ2-2,.,.,TRBV18
CASSAPGNTEAFF,TGTGCCAGCAGTGCCCCAGGGAACACTGAAGCTTTCTTT,13,TRBJ1-1,.,.,TRBV28
CASSHRIDQPQHF,TGTGCCAGCAGCCACCGAATAGATCAGCCCCAGCATTTT,13,TRBJ1-5,.,.,TRBV6-2/TRBV6-3
CASSPRRSLNTEAFF,TGTGCCAGCAGCCCCCGTCGGAGTTTGAACACTGAAGCTTTCTTT,15,TRBJ1-1,.,.,TRBV14
CASSSGQGADGYTF,TGTGCCAGCAGCTCCGGCCAGGGGGCAGACGGCTACACCTTC,14,TRBJ1-2,TRBD1,.,TRBV7-9
CASSWDSGRETQYF,TGTGCCAGCAGTTGGGACAGCGGGCGAGAGACCCAGTACTTC,14,TRBJ2-5,.,.,TRBV28
CASSYSGQHYGYTF,TGTGCCAGCAGTTATTCCGGACAGCACTATGGCTACACCTTC,14,TRBJ1-2,.,few,TRBV6-5
CSASRPGTSRGGENTIYF,TGCAGTGCTAGTCGCCCCGGTACCTCGAGAGGGGGTGAAAACACCATATATTTT,18,TRBJ1-3,.,.,TRBV20-1
CASSLRAGLGETQYF,TGCGCCAGCAGCTTGAGGGCGGGCTTGGGGGAGACCCAGTACTTC,15,TRBJ2-5,.,.,TRBV5-1
CASSQLKTQYF,TGTGCCAGCAGCCAACTAAAGACCCAGTACTTC,11,TRBJ2-5,.,.,TRBV6-2/TRBV6-3
CASSLGALAGVDEQFF,TGTGCCAGCAGCTTAGGAGCACTAGCGGGAGTCGATGAGCAGTTCTTC,16,TRBJ2-1,TRBD2,.,TRBV11-2